The 31 T cell receptor beta chains presented below share a single source sample, sequenced in a study of shared clonotypes between healthy human individuals. Profiled with immunoSEQ multiplex PCR; TCRdb holds only in-frame clones, not every one. The table includes more than 2 million clones, 90% to 95% detected once. Naive CD8 cells comprised CD45RO-negative, CCR7-positively selected cells, excluding terminally differentiated effector memory CD45RA+ cells. Sequenced: naive CD8+ T cells from PBMCs. The receptors were gathered from a man aged 18 to 29 in good health. Some clones in this sample may be carry-over from other donors' samples.

About this clone: Other DNA variants within this sample encode the same CDR3. The J gene is TRBJ2-3, the V gene TRBV4-1; 9 nucleotides align to TRBD2. V lost 4 bases and J lost 2; bases outside the gene matches: 4. The CDR3 loop spans 15 amino acids. CDR1 and CDR2 (germline): MGHRA, YSYEKL. The CDR3 DNA is TGCGCCAGCAGCCGACTAGCGGAGTCCACAGATACGCAGTATTTT. Encoded protein: CASSRLAESTDTQYF.

As to this clone: Other nucleotide sequences in the sample specify the same CDR3. This chain joins TRBV7-6 and TRBJ1-5; D not certain. Germline V gene sequence: CDR1 SGHVS, CDR2 FNYEAQ. The CDR3 is 13 amino acids. V lost 3 bases and J 1 base, leaving 4 bases between the germline ends. CDR3 DNA sequence: TGTGCCAGCAGCTTCGGGAGCAATCAGCCCCAGCATTTT. This encodes CASSFGSNQPQHF.

This clone was seen only once. The V and J genes are TRBV11-2 and TRBJ1-5, with 7 bases that match TRBD1. V dropped 6 bases and J dropped 4; count of bases not matched to a gene: 6. This CDR3 contains 14 residues. Germline V CDR1 and CDR2: SGHAT, FQNNGV. The CDR3 loop is CASSPDRVNQPQHF. The CDR3 DNA reads as TGTGCCAGCAGTCCCGACAGGGTAAATCAGCCCCAGCATTTT.

The rearrangement uses TRBV27 and TRBJ2-2, with 7 nucleotides matching TRBD2. Germline V gives CDR1 MNHEY, CDR2 SMNVEV (reference sequence). V gave up 6 bases and J gave up 10 bases; unmatched junction bases: 14. CDR3 length equals 15 residues. The CDR3 here is CASSPETGGLVELFF. The CDR3 nucleotides read TGTGCCAGCAGCCCCGAAACGGGAGGTTTGGTGGAGCTGTTTTTT.

This clone appeared a few times. This sequence joins TRBV7-6 and TRBJ2-5; D uncertain. Germline V gene lookup returns CDR1 SGHVS and CDR2 FNYEAQ. The CDR3 contains 13 residues. V lost 3 bases to trimming and J lost 5 bases, with 10 bases between them. The CDR3 is CASSLALRETQYF. Written as DNA, the CDR3 is TGTGCCAGCAGCTTGGCTCTAAGGGAGACCCAGTACTTC.

The CDR3 DNA reads TGTGCCAGCAGTCGTAACCGGGAAATCAATCAGCCCCAGCATTTT. Its translation is CASSRNREINQPQHF. This chain connects TRBV28 to TRBJ1-5; no clear D gene. Per germline, CDR1 MDHEN and CDR2 SYDVKM. This CDR3 is built from 15 residues. V was cut by 5 bases and J by 3 bases, with 14 bases left in between.

The V gene is TRBV29-1, the J gene TRBJ2-7; D is undetermined. Trimming pared 0 bases from V and 3 bases from J, leaving 9 bases between. Germline CDR1 is SQVTM and CDR2 is ANQGSEA. The length of the CDR3 is 13 residues. CDR3 in DNA: TGCAGCGTTGAAGACACTACGAGCTACGAGCAGTACTTC. This codes for CSVEDTTSYEQYF.

The rearrangement links TRBV19 to TRBJ2-7, with 8 bases that match TRBD1. After removal of 6 bases from V and 2 bases from J, the junction contained 3 bases not matched to a gene. The germline CDR1 and CDR2 sequences are LNHDA and SQIVND (reference sequence). The CDR3 is 13 amino acids. The CDR3 loop is CASRGDRPYEQYF. The DNA for the CDR3 is TGTGCCAGTAGGGGGGACAGGCCCTACGAGCAGTACTTC.

V is TRBV30 and J is TRBJ1-1; D is unresolved. The CDR3 spans 13 residues. The ends were cut back, 4 bases at V and 0 bases at J, with 9 bases in the middle. CDR1 and CDR2 (germline): GTSNPN, SVGIG (reference sequence). CDR3 region: CAWTEYMNTEAFF. In DNA form, the CDR3 reads TGTGCCTGGACGGAGTACATGAACACTGAAGCTTTCTTT.

This chain links TRBV7-8 with TRBJ2-3; 10 nucleotides align to TRBD2. V trimming: 8 bases; J trimming: 4 bases; junction bases outside the gene matches: 3. The CDR3 is 13 residues long. Germline-derived CDR1 and CDR2 are SGHVS and FQNEAQ. CDR3 coding DNA: TGTGCCAGCTCGAGCGGGAGGGCAGATACGCAGTATTTT. Amino acids: CASSSGRADTQYF.

The CDR3 region has the DNA TGTGCCAGTATAGGGGGGGCCACTGAAGCTTTCTTT. This translates into CASIGGATEAFF. This chain connects TRBV19 to TRBJ1-1; D is possibly TRBD1 (6 bases). The germline gives CDR1 LNHDA, CDR2 SQIVND (reference sequence). V was cut by 7 bases and J by 4 bases, with 10 bases left in between. The CDR3 is made up of 12 amino acids.

The gene calls are TRBV19 and TRBJ2-2; perhaps TRBD2 as D (6 bases). V lost 3 bases to trimming and J lost 7 bases, with 15 bases between them. CDR1 is LNHDA, CDR2 SQIVND, per germline (reference sequence). The CDR3 extends over 15 amino acids. As DNA, the CDR3 is TGTGCCAGTAGTATGATTCGGGAGATTAGCGGGGAGCTGTTTTTT. Amino acid sequence: CASSMIREISGELFF.

This clone was detected only once. The gene calls are TRBV7-9 and TRBJ2-6; D uncertain. Germline V gene data show CDR1 as SEHNR and CDR2 as FQNEAQ (reference sequence). With 1 base removed from V and 3 bases from J, the gap between germline ends came to 10 bases. This CDR3 contains 16 residues. The CDR3 loop reads CASSLGVTGGANVLTF. Written as DNA, the CDR3 is TGTGCCAGCAGCTTAGGGGTTACCGGTGGGGCCAACGTCCTGACTTTC.

This clone has only one observation. The CDR3: CAISDRGTYEQYF. The DNA of the CDR3 is TGTGCCATCTCGGACAGGGGGACCTACGAGCAGTACTTC. The chain carries TRBV7-2 and TRBJ2-7; 10 bases line up with TRBD1. In germline, CDR1 is SGHTA, CDR2 FQGNSA. The length of the CDR3 is 13 residues. The junction had 5 bases not matched to a gene; V was cut back by 10 bases and J by 2 bases.

This clone was counted once. The rearrangement uses TRBV28 and TRBJ2-7; TRBD2 aligns across 16 bases. Germline CDR1 MDHEN, CDR2 SYDVKM. Germline trimming cut 1 base from V and 7 bases from J; bases unmatched to any gene: 10. CDR3 length: 18 amino acids. As DNA, the CDR3 is TGTGCCAGCAGTTTATCGGGACTAGCGGGAGGGCCGATGTGGGAGCAGTACTTC. Translation gives CASSLSGLAGGPMWEQYF.

About this clone: In the same sample, other DNA sequences code for this CDR3. The V and J genes are TRBV27 and TRBJ2-7; 12 bases fit TRBD2. The V gene end was trimmed by 6 bases and the J gene end by 3 bases; junction bases not matched to a gene: 6. The CDR3 is 15 amino acids. Germline V gene lookup returns CDR1 MNHEY and CDR2 SMNVEV (reference sequence). CDR3 nucleotide sequence: TGTGCCAGCAGCCCCGGACTAGCGGGGTACTACGAGCAGTACTTC. It specifies CASSPGLAGYYEQYF.

Turning to this clone: Other DNA sequences in the sample encode the same CDR3. CDR3: CASSLATGSYEQYF. The CDR3 DNA reads as TGTGCCAGCAGCTTAGCGACGGGGTCCTACGAGCAGTACTTC. The J gene is TRBJ2-7, the V gene TRBV7-8; D might be TRBD2 (5 bases). V lost 0 bases and J lost 1, with 7 bases in between. Germline V gives CDR1 SGHVS, CDR2 FQNEAQ. This CDR3 contains 14 residues. Together with reference TRBV7-8 and TRBJ2-7, the CDR3 gives the full variable domain: GAGVSQSPRYKVAKRGQDVALRCDPISGHVSLFWYQQALGQGPEFLTYFQNEAQLDKSGLPSDRFFAERPEGSVSTLKIQRTQQEDSAVYLCASSLATGSYEQYFGPGTRLTVT.

The rearrangement links TRBV11-2 to TRBJ2-5; D is unclear. CDR1 and CDR2 (germline): SGHAT, FQNNGV. This CDR3 region has 16 residues. Trimming pared 5 bases from V and 0 bases from J, leaving 16 bases between. The CDR3 coding sequence is TGTGCCAGCAGCCCAACTGGTTTTAGGTACCAAGAGACCCAGTACTTC. It yields the protein CASSPTGFRYQETQYF. The whole variable domain, remainder taken from reference TRBV11-2 and TRBJ2-5, is EAGVAQSPRYKIIEKRQSVAFWCNPISGHATLYWYQQILGQGPKLLIQFQNNGVVDDSQLPKDRFSAERLKGVDSTLKIQPAKLEDSAVYLCASSPTGFRYQETQYFGPGTRLLVL.

The chain links TRBV7-9 to TRBJ2-7, with 7 bases that match TRBD2. Germline CDR1 is SEHNR and CDR2 is FQNEAQ (reference sequence). The CDR3 has 14 amino acids. The V and J ends lost 3 bases and 5 bases, in that order; junction bases with no gene match: 7. As DNA, the CDR3 is TGTGCCAGCAGCTTTGGGAGGGATCCCAACGAGCAGTACTTC. Its protein product is CASSFGRDPNEQYF. Drawing the rest from reference TRBV7-9 and TRBJ2-7, the complete variable domain is DTGVSQNPRHKITKRGQNVTFRCDPISEHNRLYWYRQTLGQGPEFLTYFQNEAQLEKSRLLSDRFSAERPKGSFSTLEIQRTEQGDSAMYLCASSFGRDPNEQYFGPGTRLTVT.

This chain connects TRBV13 to TRBJ2-7, with D maybe TRBD2 (7 bases). V was trimmed by 0 bases and J by 4 bases, leaving 25 bases between them. The length of the CDR3 is 19 residues. CDR1 is PRHDT, CDR2 FYEKMQ, per germline (reference sequence). CDR3 in amino acids: CASSLGQREQGWGLYEQYF. The DNA for the CDR3 is TGTGCCAGCAGCTTAGGTCAGCGGGAACAGGGATGGGGTCTATACGAGCAGTACTTC.

The chain has TRBV6-6 and TRBJ2-3; 7 bases fit TRBD2. This CDR3 is 16 amino acids long. Germline CDR1 and CDR2: MNHNY and SVGAGI (reference sequence). V lost 5 bases, J lost 6 bases, and 14 bases stayed unmatched. The CDR3 DNA reads TGTGCCAGCAGTCTTACGGGAGGACTAGTTCAGGATACGCAGTATTTT. Protein: CASSLTGGLVQDTQYF.

This clone was observed once. The germline gene is not matched at one end of the junction; a read error may be the cause. This rearrangement joins TRBV5-1 to TRBJ2-1; 8 bases are shared with TRBD1. Germline V gene data show CDR1 as SGHRS and CDR2 as YFSETQ. The CDR3 sequence is 15 residues long. CDR3 sequence: CASNLIGQGYNEQFF. CDR3 DNA sequence: TGCGCCAGCAACTTGATCGGACAGGGCTACAATGAGCAGTTCTTC.

This clone has just a few counts. The chain links TRBV10-3 to TRBJ1-1; no reliable D call. Deletions cut 0 bases from V and 7 bases from J, with 6 bases between. Per germline, CDR1 ENHRY and CDR2 SYGVKD. There are 12 residues in the CDR3. The CDR3 nucleotides are TGTGCCATCAGTGAGTCCACATATGAAGCTTTCTTT. The encoded protein is CAISESTYEAFF.

The genes are TRBV7-8 and TRBJ2-7; 9 bases align to TRBD1. This CDR3 contains 13 residues. The trim removed 5 bases at V and 7 bases at J, leaving 6 bases unmatched. Germline V CDR1 and CDR2: SGHVS, FQNEAQ. The CDR3 DNA reads as TGTGCCAGCAGCCTAGGACAGGGGCGGGAGCAGTACTTC. Translated, it gives CASSLGQGREQYF.

This clone occurred a few times. Other nucleotide sequences from this sample produce the same CDR3. V usage is TRBV28 and J usage is TRBJ1-1, with D perhaps matching TRBD1 (5 bases). Germline CDR1 MDHEN, CDR2 SYDVKM. The ends were cut back, 11 bases at V and 1 base at J, with 11 bases in the middle. The CDR3 is 12 residues long. CDR3 sequence reads: CAAGWGNTEAFF. DNA for the CDR3: TGTGCCGCAGGGTGGGGGAACACTGAAGCTTTCTTT.

The chain recombines TRBV29-1 with TRBJ2-2, with D uncertain. Deletions cut 7 bases from V and 7 bases from J, with 10 bases between. This CDR3 region has 11 residues. Looked up from germline, CDR1 is SQVTM and CDR2 is ANQGSEA. The CDR3 DNA reads TGCAGCGCTCTATCGGACGGGGAGCTGTTTTTT. Protein product: CSALSDGELFF.

This clone was seen only once. Here the CDR3 DNA reads TGTGCCTGGGAGGGGGGTATCAGCAACGAGCAGTACTTC. It specifies CAWEGGISNEQYF. This sequence joins TRBV30 and TRBJ2-7; the D call may be TRBD1 or TRBD2 (6 bases each). This CDR3 region has 13 residues. With 5 bases removed from V and 5 bases from J, the gap between germline ends came to 16 bases. Germline lookup yields CDR1 GTSNPN and CDR2 SVGIG (reference sequence).

J is TRBJ2-2 and V is TRBV5-4; D is ambiguous. The CDR3 has 14 amino acids. V shed 4 bases and J shed 6 bases, with 13 bases lying between them. Germline V lookup: CDR1 SGHNT, CDR2 YYREEE (reference sequence). CDR3 sequence: CASSPRGAPGELFF. CDR3 nucleotides: TGTGCCAGCAGCCCCCGAGGCGCGCCCGGGGAGCTGTTTTTT.

The J gene is TRBJ2-3, the V gene TRBV7-3; TRBD2 matches 7 bases. Germline CDR1 SGHTA, CDR2 FQGTGA. Losses at the gene ends were 2 bases for V and 6 bases for J; bases not matched to a gene: 11. This CDR3 spans 16 amino acids. The DNA for the CDR3 is TGTGCCAGCAGCTTACTGAGGCGGGAGAGGGCTGATACGCAGTATTTT. It codes for CASSLLRRERADTQYF.

The chain joins TRBV27 to TRBJ2-7, with 7 nucleotides matching TRBD2. Trimming removed 5 bases from V and 0 bases from J; junction bases left unmatched: 4. CDR1 MNHEY and CDR2 SMNVEV come from the germline V gene (reference sequence). The CDR3 is 14 amino acids. The CDR3 nucleotides are TGTGCCAGCAGTCCTAGCGGTTTCTCCTACGAGCAGTACTTC. Protein sequence: CASSPSGFSYEQYF.

This chain connects TRBV27 to TRBJ2-7; 8 bases line up with TRBD1. The CDR3 sequence is 14 residues long. The germline V gene has CDR1 MNHEY and CDR2 SMNVEV (reference sequence). The J segment lost 2 bases and the V segment lost 5 bases, leaving 5 bases of the junction unmatched. The CDR3 DNA follows: TGTGCCAGCAGTCCGACAGGGGTAACCTACGAGCAGTACTTC. This codes for CASSPTGVTYEQYF.